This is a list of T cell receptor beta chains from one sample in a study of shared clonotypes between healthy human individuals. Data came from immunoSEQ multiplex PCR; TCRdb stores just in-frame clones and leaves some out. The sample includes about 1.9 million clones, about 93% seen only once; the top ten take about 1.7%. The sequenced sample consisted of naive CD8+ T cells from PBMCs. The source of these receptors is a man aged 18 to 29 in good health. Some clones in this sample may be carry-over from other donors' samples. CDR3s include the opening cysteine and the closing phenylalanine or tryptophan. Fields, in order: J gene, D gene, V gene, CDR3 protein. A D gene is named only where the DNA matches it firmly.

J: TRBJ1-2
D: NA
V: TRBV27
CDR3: CASKGQEGTYGYTF

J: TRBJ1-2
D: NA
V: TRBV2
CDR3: CASSEYGGRSNYGYTF

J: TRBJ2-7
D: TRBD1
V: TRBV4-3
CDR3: CASSQDRGQGLEVGEQYF

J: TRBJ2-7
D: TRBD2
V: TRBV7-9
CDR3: CASSLGASGNSYEQYF

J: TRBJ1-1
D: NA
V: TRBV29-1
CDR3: CSTELGGHEAFF

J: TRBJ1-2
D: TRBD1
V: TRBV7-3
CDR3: CASSYGTGATGYTF

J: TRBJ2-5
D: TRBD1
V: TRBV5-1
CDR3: CASSYKGQGETQYF

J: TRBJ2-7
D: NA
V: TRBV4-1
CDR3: CASSQSRQFLAYEQYF

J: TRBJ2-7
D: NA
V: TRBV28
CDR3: CASIRIRGATRYEQYF

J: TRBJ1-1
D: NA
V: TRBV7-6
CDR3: CASSPGGGHTEAFF

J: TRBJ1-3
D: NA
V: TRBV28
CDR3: CASSLRSLAGNTIYF

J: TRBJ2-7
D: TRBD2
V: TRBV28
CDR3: CASSFAISSGKDEQYF

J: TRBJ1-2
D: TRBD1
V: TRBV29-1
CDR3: CSVRGTDGYTF